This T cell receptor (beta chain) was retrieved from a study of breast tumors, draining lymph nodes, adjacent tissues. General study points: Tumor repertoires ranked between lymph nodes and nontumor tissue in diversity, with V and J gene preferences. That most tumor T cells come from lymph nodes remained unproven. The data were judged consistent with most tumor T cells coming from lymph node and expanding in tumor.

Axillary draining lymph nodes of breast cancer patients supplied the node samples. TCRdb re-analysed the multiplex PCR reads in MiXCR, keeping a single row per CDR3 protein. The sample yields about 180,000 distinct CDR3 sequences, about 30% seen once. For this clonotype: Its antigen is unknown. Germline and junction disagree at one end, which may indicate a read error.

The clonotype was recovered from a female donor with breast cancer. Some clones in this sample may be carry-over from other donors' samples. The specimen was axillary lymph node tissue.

The CDR3 sequence: CAGSPVNSGNKDNEQFF. CDR3 bases: TGTGCCGGCTCACCAGTAAACAGCGGGAACAAGGACAATGAGCAGTTCTTC. V and J are TRBV18 and TRBJ2-1; TRBD2 agrees at 7 bases. Germline lookup yields CDR1 KGHSH and CDR2 LQKENI. The CDR3 totals 17 residues.